The sequence of this TCR beta chain was determined in a study of cytomegalovirus exposure and HLA in healthy donors (dated by TCRdb to between 2016 and 2019). About the investigation overall: The roughly 700 repertoires of the first cohort and the 120 or so validation repertoires were produced on the same platform, according to a later analysis. The study was designed to test whether signatures of past pathogen exposure could be identified by cataloging public T cell receptors. In addition to the first cohort of 650 to 800 subjects, a separate validation cohort of approximately 120 different subjects was used. High-throughput TCR immunosequencing, statistical association of individual TCRs with disease status, and machine learning were combined to predict cytomegalovirus infection status. Findings and caveats that apply to the study as a whole: It was suggested by the authors that the approach could potentially be generalized to other disease states and immunological phenotypes. Most TCR sequences were observed very rarely across donors, whereas some public TCRs were present in many individuals. Of the cluster scores, 90% to 95% were above 0 in a later analysis, which found that TCRs clustered in the first cohort also tended to co-occur in the 120 validation repertoires. All 120 or so repertoires were used to score co-occurrence in the validation cohort in a later analysis, because that analysis had no HLA typing for the cohort. The study gave a list of around 170 TCR beta chains associated with cytomegalovirus. Three of the identified cytomegalovirus-associated TCR beta chains were confirmed in vitro to be specific for cytomegalovirus antigens. The classifier was reported to diagnose cytomegalovirus status with high specificity and sensitivity in both the original and validation cohorts.

In regard to this clone: Its binding antigen is unknown. One base away there is no much larger clone; base qualities are not given.

Separate from the approximately 730-subject first cohort, the validation cohort of about 110 subjects was the group to which the donors belonged. Library method: the immunoSEQ multiplex PCR assay. Per the authors' processing: To diagnose cytomegalovirus status from the catalog of TCR beta chain sequences, a statistical classification framework was built. TCRdb limited this immuneACCESS table to in-frame rearrangements with V and J called. A share of clones is missing; checked studies link under half to unresolved V genes, and the rest is unexplained. V, J and clone size reflect that table, while D and trimming were determined from the DNA. For this sample the table gives approximately 160,000 clones, of which roughly 84% were detected only once. Roughly 10% of the sample is held by the ten biggest clonotypes. Deletion took 5 bases off V and 4 bases off J, with a span of 14 bases between the germline ends. The CDR3 has 14 amino acids, counting the end cysteine and phenylalanine. Only the CDR3 region is kept as DNA, spanning 42 bases read in frame from base 1. Sequences SNHLY (CDR1) and FYNNEI (CDR2) are obtained from the germline V gene.

This clonotype was obtained from a man aged 25 to 40 in good health and CMV-seropositive. Source material: PBMCs. The rearrangement combines TRBV2 with TRBJ1-2; 6 matching bases give a weak D call of TRBD1. The DNA reads TGTGCCAGCAGTATCCGACAGGCGGGCTATGGCTACACCTTC. Translated, this is CASSIRQAGYGYTF.